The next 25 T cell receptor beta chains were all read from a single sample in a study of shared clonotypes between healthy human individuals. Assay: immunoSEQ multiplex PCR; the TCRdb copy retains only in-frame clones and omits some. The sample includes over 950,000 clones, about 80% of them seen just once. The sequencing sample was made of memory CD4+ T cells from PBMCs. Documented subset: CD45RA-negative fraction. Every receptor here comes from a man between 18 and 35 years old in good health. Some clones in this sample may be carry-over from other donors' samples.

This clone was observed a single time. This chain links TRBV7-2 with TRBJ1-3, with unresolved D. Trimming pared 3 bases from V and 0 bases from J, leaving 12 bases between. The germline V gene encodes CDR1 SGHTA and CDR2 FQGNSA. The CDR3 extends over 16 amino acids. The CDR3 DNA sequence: TGTGCCAGCAGCTTGTTCCAGCCTTTCTCTGGAAACACCATATATTTT. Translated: CASSLFQPFSGNTIYF.

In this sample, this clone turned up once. This chain's CDR3 is CASSASVAGELFF. Written as DNA, the CDR3 is TGCGCCAGCAGCGCCAGCGTCGCCGGGGAGCTGTTTTTT. The chain joins TRBV5-1 to TRBJ2-2; D is uncertain. V gave up 4 bases and J gave up 6 bases, with 10 bases separating them. Germline lookup yields CDR1 SGHRS and CDR2 YFSETQ. The CDR3 extends over 13 amino acids.

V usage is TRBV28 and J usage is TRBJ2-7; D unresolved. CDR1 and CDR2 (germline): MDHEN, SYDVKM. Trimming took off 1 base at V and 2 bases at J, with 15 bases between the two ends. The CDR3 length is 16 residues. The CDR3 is CASSLLLPDLPYEQYF. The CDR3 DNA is TGTGCCAGCAGTTTATTACTGCCAGACCTCCCCTACGAGCAGTACTTC. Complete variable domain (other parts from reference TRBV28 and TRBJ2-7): DVKVTQSSRYLVKRTGEKVFLECVQDMDHENMFWYRQDPGLGLRLIYFSYDVKMKEKGDIPEGYSVSREKKERFSLILESASTNQTSMYLCASSLLLPDLPYEQYFGPGTRLTVT.

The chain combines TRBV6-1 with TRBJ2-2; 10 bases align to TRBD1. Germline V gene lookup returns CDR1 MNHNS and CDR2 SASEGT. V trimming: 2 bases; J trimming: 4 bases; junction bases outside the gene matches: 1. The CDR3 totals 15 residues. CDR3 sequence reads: CASSERTGGTGELFF. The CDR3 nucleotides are TGTGCCAGCAGTGAAAGGACAGGGGGCACCGGGGAGCTGTTTTTT.

The CDR3 here is CATFRWDNYEQYF. CDR3 DNA: TGTGCCACCTTCCGCTGGGACAACTACGAGCAGTACTTC. The V gene is TRBV28, the J gene TRBJ2-7; D is perhaps TRBD1 (6 bases). Germline V lookup: CDR1 MDHEN, CDR2 SYDVKM. Deletions cut 10 bases from V and 3 bases from J, with 16 bases between. The CDR3 totals 13 residues.

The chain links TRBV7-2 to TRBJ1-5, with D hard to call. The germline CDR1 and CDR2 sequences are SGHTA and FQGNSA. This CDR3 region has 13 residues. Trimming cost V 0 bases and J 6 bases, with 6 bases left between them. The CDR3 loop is CASSLAVSQPQHF. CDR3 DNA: TGTGCCAGCAGCTTAGCGGTGAGTCAGCCCCAGCATTTT. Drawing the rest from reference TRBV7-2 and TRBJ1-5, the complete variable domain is GAGVSQSPSNKVTEKGKDVELRCDPISGHTALYWYRQSLGQGLEFLIYFQGNSAPDKSGLPSDRFSAERTGGSVSTLTIQRTQQEDSAVYLCASSLAVSQPQHFGDGTRLSIL.

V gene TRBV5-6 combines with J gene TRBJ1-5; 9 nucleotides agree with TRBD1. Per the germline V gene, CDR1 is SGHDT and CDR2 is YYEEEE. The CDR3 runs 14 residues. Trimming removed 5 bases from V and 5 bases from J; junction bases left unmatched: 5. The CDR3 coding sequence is TGTGCCAGCAGTCGGACAGGGGAGCATCAGCCCCAGCATTTT. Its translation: CASSRTGEHQPQHF.

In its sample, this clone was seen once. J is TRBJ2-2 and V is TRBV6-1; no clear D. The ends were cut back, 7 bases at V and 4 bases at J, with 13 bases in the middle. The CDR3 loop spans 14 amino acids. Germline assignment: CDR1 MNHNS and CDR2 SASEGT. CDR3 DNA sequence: TGTGCCAGCAAGCCAGTAACGGGCACCGGGGAGCTGTTTTTT. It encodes CASKPVTGTGELFF.

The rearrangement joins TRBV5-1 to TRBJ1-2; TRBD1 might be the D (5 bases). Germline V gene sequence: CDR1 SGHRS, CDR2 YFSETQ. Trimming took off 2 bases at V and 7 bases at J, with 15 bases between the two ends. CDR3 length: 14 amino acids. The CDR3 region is CASSFGAGPSGYTF. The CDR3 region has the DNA TGCGCCAGCAGCTTTGGGGCAGGACCTTCTGGCTACACCTTC.

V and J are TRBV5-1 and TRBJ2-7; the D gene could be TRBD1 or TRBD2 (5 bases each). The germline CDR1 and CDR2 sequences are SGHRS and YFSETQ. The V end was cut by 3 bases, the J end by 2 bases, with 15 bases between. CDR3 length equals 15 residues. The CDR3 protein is CASSSAPGTTYEQYF. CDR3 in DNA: TGCGCCAGCAGCTCCGCCCCCGGGACCACCTACGAGCAGTACTTC.

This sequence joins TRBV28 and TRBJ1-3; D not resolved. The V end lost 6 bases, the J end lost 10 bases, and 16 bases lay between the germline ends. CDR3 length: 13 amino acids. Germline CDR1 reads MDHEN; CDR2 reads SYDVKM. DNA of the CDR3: TGTGCCAGCAGCCCAAACCGGTTAGGAACCATATATTTT. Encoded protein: CASSPNRLGTIYF.

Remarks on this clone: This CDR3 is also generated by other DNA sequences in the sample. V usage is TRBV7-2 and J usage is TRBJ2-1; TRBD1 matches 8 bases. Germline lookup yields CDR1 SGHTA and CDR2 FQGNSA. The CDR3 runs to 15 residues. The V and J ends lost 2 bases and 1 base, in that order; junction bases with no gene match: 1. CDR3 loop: CASSLQGASYNEQFF. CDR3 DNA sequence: TGTGCCAGCAGCTTACAGGGGGCTTCCTACAATGAGCAGTTCTTC.

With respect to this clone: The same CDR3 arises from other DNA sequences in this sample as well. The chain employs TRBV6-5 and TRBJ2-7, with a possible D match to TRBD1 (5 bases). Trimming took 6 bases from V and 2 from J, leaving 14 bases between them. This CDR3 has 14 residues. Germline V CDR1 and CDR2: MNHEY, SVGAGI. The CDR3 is CASSPRDRAYEQYF. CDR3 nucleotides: TGTGCCAGCAGCCCCAGGGATCGTGCCTACGAGCAGTACTTC.

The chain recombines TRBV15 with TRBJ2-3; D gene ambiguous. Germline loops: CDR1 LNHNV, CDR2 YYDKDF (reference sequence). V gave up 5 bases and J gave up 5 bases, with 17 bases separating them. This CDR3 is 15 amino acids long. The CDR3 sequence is CATSSTGLSGDTQYF. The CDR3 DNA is TGTGCCACCAGCTCTACCGGGCTCTCAGGAGATACGCAGTATTTT.

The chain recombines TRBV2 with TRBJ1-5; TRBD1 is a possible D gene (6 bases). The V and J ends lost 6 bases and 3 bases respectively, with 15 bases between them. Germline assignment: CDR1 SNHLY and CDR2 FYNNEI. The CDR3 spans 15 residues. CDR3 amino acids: CASRTGQRANQPQHF. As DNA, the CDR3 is TGTGCCAGCAGGACGGGACAAAGGGCCAATCAGCCCCAGCATTTT.

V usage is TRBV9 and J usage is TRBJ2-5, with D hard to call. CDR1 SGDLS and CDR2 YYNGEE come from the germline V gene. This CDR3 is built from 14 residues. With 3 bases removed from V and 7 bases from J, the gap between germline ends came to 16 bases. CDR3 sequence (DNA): TGTGCCAGCAGCGCATTAACAGTCCCCGGGACCCAGTACTTC. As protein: CASSALTVPGTQYF.

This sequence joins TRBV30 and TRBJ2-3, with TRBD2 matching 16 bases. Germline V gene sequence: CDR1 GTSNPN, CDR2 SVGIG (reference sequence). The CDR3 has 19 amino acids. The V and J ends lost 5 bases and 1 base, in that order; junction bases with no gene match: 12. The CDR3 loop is CAWEPGLAGGRQCTDTQYF. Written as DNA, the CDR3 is TGTGCCTGGGAACCGGGACTAGCGGGAGGGCGTCAGTGCACAGATACGCAGTATTTT. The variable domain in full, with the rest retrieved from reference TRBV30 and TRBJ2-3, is SQTIHQWPATLVQPVGSPLSLECTVEGTSNPNLYWYRQAAGRGLQLLFYSVGIGQISSEVPQNLSASRPQDRQFILSSKKLLLSDSGFYLCAWEPGLAGGRQCTDTQYFGPGTRLTVL.

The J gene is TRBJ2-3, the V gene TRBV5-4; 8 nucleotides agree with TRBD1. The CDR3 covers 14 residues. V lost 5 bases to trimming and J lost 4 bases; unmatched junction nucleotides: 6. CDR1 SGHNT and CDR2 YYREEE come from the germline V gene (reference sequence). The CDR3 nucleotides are TGTGCCAGCAGTTCAACAGGGGGAGCAGATACGCAGTATTTT. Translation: CASSSTGGADTQYF.

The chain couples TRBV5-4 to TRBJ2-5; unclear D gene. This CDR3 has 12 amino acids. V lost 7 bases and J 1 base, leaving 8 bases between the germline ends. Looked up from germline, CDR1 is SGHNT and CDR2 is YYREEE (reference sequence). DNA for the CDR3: TGTGCCAGCGGTTGGGGCCAAGAGACCCAGTACTTC. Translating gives CASGWGQETQYF. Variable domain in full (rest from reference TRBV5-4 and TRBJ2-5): ETGVTQSPTHLIKTRGQQVTLRCSSQSGHNTVSWYQQALGQGPQFIFQYYREEENGRGNFPPRFSGLQFPNYSSELNVNALELDDSALYLCASGWGQETQYFGPGTRLLVL.

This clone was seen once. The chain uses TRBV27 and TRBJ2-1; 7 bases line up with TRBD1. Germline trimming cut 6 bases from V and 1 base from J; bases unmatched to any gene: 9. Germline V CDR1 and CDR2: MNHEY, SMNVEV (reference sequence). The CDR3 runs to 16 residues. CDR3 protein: CASSQDRAWSYNEQFF. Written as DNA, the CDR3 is TGTGCCAGCAGCCAAGACAGGGCTTGGTCCTACAATGAGCAGTTCTTC.

DNA of the CDR3: TGTGCCAGCAGCTCAACCCTCGGGGGCACCGGGGAGCTGTTTTTT. Translated: CASSSTLGGTGELFF. The gene calls are TRBV7-6 and TRBJ2-2; a weak D match, TRBD2 (6 bases). Trimming cost V 4 bases and J 4 bases, with 13 bases left between them. Per the germline V gene, CDR1 is SGHVS and CDR2 is FNYEAQ. The CDR3 has 15 residues.

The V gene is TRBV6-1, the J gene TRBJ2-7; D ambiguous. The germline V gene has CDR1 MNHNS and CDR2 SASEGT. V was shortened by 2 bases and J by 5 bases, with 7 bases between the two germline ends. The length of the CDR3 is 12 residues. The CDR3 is CASSESVHEQYF. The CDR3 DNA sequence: TGTGCCAGCAGTGAATCGGTTCACGAGCAGTACTTC.

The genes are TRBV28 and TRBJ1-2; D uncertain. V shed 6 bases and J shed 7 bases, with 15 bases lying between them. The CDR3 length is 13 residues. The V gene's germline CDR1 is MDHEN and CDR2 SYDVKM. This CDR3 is CASRPWTGLGYTF. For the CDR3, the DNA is TGTGCCAGCAGGCCCTGGACTGGGCTTGGCTACACCTTC.

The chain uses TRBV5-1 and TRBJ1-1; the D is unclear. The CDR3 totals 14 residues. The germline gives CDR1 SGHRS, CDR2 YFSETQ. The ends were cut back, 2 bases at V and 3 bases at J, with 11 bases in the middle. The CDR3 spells CASSFSTLYTEAFF. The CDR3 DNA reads TGCGCCAGCAGCTTTTCCACATTGTACACTGAAGCTTTCTTT.

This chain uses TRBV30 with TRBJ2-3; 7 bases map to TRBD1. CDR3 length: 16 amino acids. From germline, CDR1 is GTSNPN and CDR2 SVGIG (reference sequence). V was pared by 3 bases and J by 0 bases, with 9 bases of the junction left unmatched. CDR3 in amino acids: CAWSLQTGRSTDTQYF. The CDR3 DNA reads TGTGCCTGGAGCCTACAGACAGGGCGTAGCACAGATACGCAGTATTTT.